The present T cell receptor (beta chain) was sequenced within a study of cytomegalovirus exposure and HLA in healthy donors. Study in general: The 120 validation repertoires, a later analysis reported, used the same platform as the roughly 650 repertoires from the first cohort. General observations from the study: TCR beta chains numbering 150 to 200 were designated cytomegalovirus-associated.

The CDR3 extends over 15 amino acids. CDR1 and CDR2 from the germline V gene are MNHNY and SVGAGI (reference sequence). The ends lost 6 bases at V and 10 bases at J; junction bases unmatched: 9. The method was immunoSEQ multiplex PCR; TCRdb's version includes in-frame clones alone and lacks a portion of them. In the table there are roughly 300,000 clones, approximately 87% of which are singletons. Among the approximately 110 subjects of the validation cohort, separate from the roughly 600-subject first cohort, were the donors. As to this clone: Its antigen is not identified.

The chain links TRBV6-6 to TRBJ2-1, with TRBD2 matching 13 bases. The sequenced sample was PBMCs. This receptor was identified in a woman aged 18-30 years in good health and CMV-seronegative. DNA of the CDR3: TGTGCCAGCAGCGAAGGACTAGCGGGAGTTCGGGAGCAGTTCTTC. This sequence encodes CASSEGLAGVREQFF.